This TCR beta chain was recovered during a study of PD-L1 blockade in urothelial cancer listed by TCRdb under 2017. Context from the whole study: Every patient began therapy at some point between 2014 and 2015 and was given atezolizumab 1,200 mg intravenously every 3 weeks. About nine tenths of the roughly 29 patients were males with bladder-origin urothelial cancer, and about 60% of the 29 reported a prior smoking history. Patients had an ECOG performance status of 0 or 1 and had received between 0 and 3 prior chemotherapy regimens. Blood samples were analyzed at 3 weeks after treatment start (second dose) and at 6 weeks after treatment start. Blood samples yielded a median of around 150,000 T cells and more than 80,000 unique TCRs, with median clonality 0.080. The study was an exploratory multi-omic analysis of somatic, immune and clinical correlates of response to PD-L1 blockade with atezolizumab in urothelial cancer. Pretreatment tumor samples, along with matched peripheral blood serially collected before and after atezolizumab treatment, were subjected to TCR sequencing. Durable clinical benefit meant progression-free survival longer than 6 months, and TCR features were also tested against progression-free and overall survival. In the same patients, pretreatment tumors underwent whole exome sequencing and RNA sequencing in addition to TCR sequencing. Durable clinical benefit was achieved by nine patients and was not achieved by 20 patients. Pretreatment blood TCR-seq was available for 27 to 30 patients, at least one posttreatment blood collection was obtained for 25 or so patients, and tumor TCR-seq was available for 25 or so patients.

What the study reported, not specific to this receptor: Improved progression-free and overall survival was associated with having pretreatment peripheral blood TCR clonality below the median. At 3 weeks after the start of treatment, tumor-associated TCR clones in peripheral blood had expanded more in patients with durable benefit (n of about 22, p = 0.022). Because of the small sample size (n ≈ 30) and the many exploratory analyses performed, the results are intended to be regarded as hypothesis-generating.

CDR1 is given as SGHTA and CDR2 as FQGTGA, both from the germline V gene. At the junction V is shortened by 0 bases and J by 0 bases, with 14 bases in between. The cysteine opens and the phenylalanine closes a CDR3 of 18 amino acids. The DNA shown is the 54-base CDR3, in frame from base 1. A word on this clone: Its antigen is still unknown. No much larger clone is present one base from it, and per-base qualities are unavailable.

Synthetic TCR analog templates were spiked into each PCR so that absolute template abundance could be estimated from read counts. The immunoSEQ assay used bias-controlled V and J gene primers to amplify TCRbeta CDR3 regions from genomic DNA. Rearranged TCRbeta segments were sequenced at approximately 20X coverage. For the original study's pipeline: Sequencing errors were corrected by clustering and CDR3s were annotated against IMGT to assign V, D and J genes. Downstream analyses used only productive TCRbeta rearrangements and left out out-of-frame or stop-codon sequences. To compute clonality, Shannon entropy was normalized by the log of the number of unique productive sequences and then subtracted from one. Fisher's exact test with Benjamini-Hochberg correction, at a threshold of adjusted p below 0.01, was used to find clones that differed between time points or between blood and tumor. TCRdb took this table from immuneACCESS and kept in-frame rearrangements with V and J called. Such tables lack part of the clones; where checked against another copy, unresolved V genes explain under half of the gap, and the rest is unexplained. Clonal size and the V and J genes are those of that table, whereas D and trimming came from the DNA. The sample includes 90,000 to 120,000 clones, with roughly 84% observed a single time. Of the sample, 2% to 2.5% is held by the ten largest clones.

A total of around 30 patients with locally advanced or metastatic urothelial carcinoma, treated at Memorial Sloan Kettering on a trial protocol, made up the cohort. Peripheral blood mononuclear cells were collected pretreatment and during treatment, with between 1 and 8 total time points obtained per patient. The Qiagen DNeasy Blood extraction kit was used to purify genomic DNA from total PBMCs and tumor samples. Collected pretreatment and during treatment, PBMCs were isolated and stored as previously described. Specimen: PBMCs, collected around atezolizumab (anti-PD-L1) treatment. The rearranged chain carries TRBV7-3 and TRBJ2-2; a tentative D match to TRBD1 spans 5 bases. The origin of this receptor is a man over 45 with urothelial cancer. The CDR3 region: CASSLTGRDNANTGELFF. In nucleotides, the sequence is TGTGCCAGCAGCTTAACGGGGCGCGACAACGCGAACACCGGGGAGCTGTTTTTT.